Sequencing of this T cell receptor (beta chain) was carried out in a study of OX40 agonist ivuxolimab in advanced cancers. Study-level results: CD4+ T cells averaged fewer expanded clones than CD8+ T cells.

Sequenced by immunoSEQ multiplex PCR; TCRdb stores in-frame clones only, minus some. This table holds about 45,000 clones, 80% found once. This clone was seen a single time. Its antigen remains unknown. Germline V CDR1 and CDR2: SGHTA, FQGNSA. The CDR3 spans 13 residues. Trimming removed 5 bases from V and 2 bases from J, with 7 bases in between. This sequence originates from an adult with an advanced solid tumor such as melanoma, head and neck, liver or kidney cancer. Specimen: CD4+ or CD8+ T cells sorted from blood, collected in a trial of the OX40 agonist ivuxolimab. The chain joins TRBV7-2 to TRBJ1-5, with a weak D call TRBD1 (6 bases). DNA of the CDR3: TGTGCCAGCAGCAACAGGGGCAATCAGCCCCAGCATTTT. This sequence encodes CASSNRGNQPQHF.